These 7 T cell receptor beta chains were sequenced from one sample in a study of blood T cell repertoires in COVID-19. Here immunoSEQ multiplex PCR was the method, and the copy in TCRdb shows in-frame clones only, minus some. The sample has just over 150,000 clones, 70% to 85% seen once. The sample was peripheral blood. These receptors all come from a woman at least 80 years old with acute or convalescent COVID-19.

The rearrangement links TRBV19 to TRBJ2-1; the match to TRBD2 covers 14 bases. CDR1 is LNHDA, CDR2 SQIVND, per germline (reference sequence). The CDR3 runs 15 residues. V was pared by 8 bases and J by 6 bases, with 6 bases of the junction left unmatched. The CDR3 DNA is TGTGCCAGTGGGGGACTAGCGGGGGAGTCCAATGAGCAGTTCTTC. Its protein product is CASGGLAGESNEQFF. Complete variable domain (other parts from reference TRBV19 and TRBJ2-1): DGGITQSPKYLFRKEGQNVTLSCEQNLNHDAMYWYRQDPGQGLRLIYYSQIVNDFQKGDIAEGYSVSREKKESFPLTVTSAQKNPTAFYLCASGGLAGESNEQFFGPGTRLTVL.

The V call is TRBV7-9, the J call TRBJ2-1, with 13 bases lining up with TRBD2. The trim removed 6 bases at V and 4 bases at J, leaving 6 bases unmatched. The germline V gene encodes CDR1 SEHNR and CDR2 FQNEAQ (reference sequence). The CDR3 has 16 residues. The CDR3 nucleotides are TGTGCCAGCAGAGTACGGACTAGCGGGAGTTACAATGAGCAGTTCTTC. Protein: CASRVRTSGSYNEQFF.

The V and J genes are TRBV19 and TRBJ1-1; weak D call: TRBD1 (6 bases). This CDR3 spans 15 amino acids. The germline V gene has CDR1 LNHDA and CDR2 SQIVND (reference sequence). V was shortened by 7 bases and J by 2 bases, with 17 bases between the two germline ends. The CDR3 loop reads CASTNPGQRNTEAFF. The DNA for the CDR3 is TGTGCCAGTACCAACCCCGGACAGCGAAACACTGAAGCTTTCTTT.

This chain links TRBV5-6 with TRBJ2-5; 10 nucleotides agree with TRBD2. CDR3 size: 19 residues. Trimming took 2 bases from V and 3 from J; bases not matched to a gene: 16. The germline V gene has CDR1 SGHDT and CDR2 YYEEEE. The CDR3 bases are TGTGCCAGCAGCTTTCCCTCAGGGGGGCTAGCGGGAGTGAAAGAGACCCAGTACTTC. Protein product: CASSFPSGGLAGVKETQYF.

This chain joins TRBV6-5 and TRBJ2-5, with D perhaps TRBD1 (6 bases). Trimming took 11 bases from V and 2 from J, leaving 12 bases between them. Looked up from germline, CDR1 is MNHEY and CDR2 is SVGAGI. The CDR3 sequence is 12 residues long. The chain's CDR3 is CAVGQTQETQYF. The CDR3 region has the DNA TGTGCCGTTGGACAGACTCAAGAGACCCAGTACTTC.

This clone has just a few counts. V is TRBV27 and J is TRBJ2-7, with 11 bases identical to TRBD2. CDR3 size: 19 residues. Germline-derived CDR1 and CDR2 are MNHEY and SMNVEV (reference sequence). J gave up 7 bases and V 5 bases, and 22 bases lay outside the gene matches. The CDR3 DNA sequence: TGTGCCAGCAGTCCCGGACTAGCGGGCACTCGATGGGGATCGGTAGAGCAGTACTTC. Its translation: CASSPGLAGTRWGSVEQYF.

The chain couples TRBV19 to TRBJ2-7; 8 bases are shared with TRBD2. Trimming cost V 5 bases and J 2 bases; bases outside gene matches: 5. The CDR3 sequence is 14 residues long. Germline V gives CDR1 LNHDA, CDR2 SQIVND (reference sequence). In nucleotides, the CDR3 is TGTGCCAGTAGTCTCGTAGCGGGACCCTACGAGCAGTACTTC. As protein: CASSLVAGPYEQYF.